This passage covers 3 T cell receptor beta chains from one sample sequenced in a study of multiple sclerosis patients with progressive multifocal leukoencephalopathy. Assay: immunoSEQ multiplex PCR; the TCRdb copy retains only in-frame clones and omits some. The table includes under 30,000 clones, 80% to 95% detected once. This sample's time point: approximately 12 months of natalizumab therapy. The material sequenced was PBMCs, taken from a patient treated with natalizumab. The receptors were gathered from a man aged 25-45 years with multiple sclerosis.

This chain links TRBV5-5 with TRBJ2-7; 7 bases line up with TRBD1. The germline CDR1 and CDR2 sequences are SGHKS and YYEKEE (reference sequence). V lost 4 bases to trimming and J lost 4 bases; unmatched junction nucleotides: 5. The CDR3 has 13 amino acids. The DNA of the CDR3 is TGTGCCAGCAGCCTCCAGGGGGTGTACGAGCAGTACGTC. The encoded protein is CASSLQGVYEQYV.

The chain uses TRBV7-2 and TRBJ2-2, with 10 bases identical to TRBD1. The V gene end was trimmed by 7 bases and the J gene end by 4 bases; junction bases not matched to a gene: 3. The CDR3 length is 14 residues. Germline lookup yields CDR1 SGHTA and CDR2 FQGNSA. Here the CDR3 DNA reads TGTGCCAGCATCAGGGACAGGGGCACCGGGGAGCTGTTTTTT. Protein sequence: CASIRDRGTGELFF.

This chain joins TRBV7-8 and TRBJ2-4; 8 nucleotides line up with TRBD1. Germline V gives CDR1 SGHVS, CDR2 FQNEAQ. The length of the CDR3 is 15 residues. The ends lost 0 bases at V and 6 bases at J; junction bases unmatched: 4. CDR3 sequence: CASSLAGTGSNIQYF. The DNA of the CDR3 is TGTGCCAGCAGCTTAGCGGGGACAGGTTCAAACATTCAGTACTTC.